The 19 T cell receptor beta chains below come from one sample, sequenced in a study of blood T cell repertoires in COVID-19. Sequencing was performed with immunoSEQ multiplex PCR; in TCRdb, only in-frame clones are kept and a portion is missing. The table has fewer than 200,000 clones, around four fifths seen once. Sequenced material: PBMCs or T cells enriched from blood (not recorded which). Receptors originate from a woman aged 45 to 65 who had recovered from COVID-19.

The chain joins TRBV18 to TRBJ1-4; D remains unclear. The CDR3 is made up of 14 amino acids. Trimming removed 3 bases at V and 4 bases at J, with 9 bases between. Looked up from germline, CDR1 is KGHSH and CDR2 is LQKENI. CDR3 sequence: CASSPDLDNEKLFF. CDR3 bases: TGTGCCAGCTCACCCGACTTGGATAATGAAAAACTGTTTTTT.

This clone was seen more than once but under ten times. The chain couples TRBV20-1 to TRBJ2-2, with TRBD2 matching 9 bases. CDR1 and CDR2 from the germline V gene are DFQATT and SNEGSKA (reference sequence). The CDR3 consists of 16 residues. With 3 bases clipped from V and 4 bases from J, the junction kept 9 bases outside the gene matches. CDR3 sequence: CSASLAGRGATGELFF. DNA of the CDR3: TGCAGTGCTAGTCTAGCGGGGAGGGGGGCCACCGGGGAGCTGTTTTTT.

CDR3 amino acids: CSVEVGQGPHQPQHF. For the CDR3, the DNA is TGCAGCGTTGAAGTAGGACAGGGACCCCATCAGCCCCAGCATTTT. The chain links TRBV29-1 to TRBJ1-5; 8 bases are shared with TRBD1. From germline, CDR1 is SQVTM and CDR2 ANQGSEA. The CDR3 contains 15 residues. The J segment lost 5 bases and the V segment lost 1 base, leaving 7 bases of the junction unmatched.

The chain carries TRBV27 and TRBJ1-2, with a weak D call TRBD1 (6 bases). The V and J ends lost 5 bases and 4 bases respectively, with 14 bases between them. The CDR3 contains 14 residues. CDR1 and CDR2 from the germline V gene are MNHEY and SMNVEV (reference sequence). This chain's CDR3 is CASSKEGGIYGYTF. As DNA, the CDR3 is TGTGCCAGCAGTAAAGAGGGGGGGATCTATGGCTACACCTTC.

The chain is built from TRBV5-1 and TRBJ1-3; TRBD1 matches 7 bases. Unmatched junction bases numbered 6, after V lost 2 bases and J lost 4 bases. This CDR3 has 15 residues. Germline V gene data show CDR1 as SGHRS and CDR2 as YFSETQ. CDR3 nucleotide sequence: TGCGCCAGCAGCTTAAGCATGGACAGGGGAAACACCATATATTTT. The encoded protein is CASSLSMDRGNTIYF.

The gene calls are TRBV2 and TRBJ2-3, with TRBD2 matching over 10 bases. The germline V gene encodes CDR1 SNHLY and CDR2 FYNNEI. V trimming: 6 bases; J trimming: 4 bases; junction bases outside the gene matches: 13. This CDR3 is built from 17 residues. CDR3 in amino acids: CASRPLGLAGVSDTQYF. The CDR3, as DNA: TGTGCCAGCAGGCCCCTTGGGCTAGCGGGAGTCTCAGATACGCAGTATTTT. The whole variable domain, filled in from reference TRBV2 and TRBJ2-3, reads EPEVTQTPSHQVTQMGQEVILRCVPISNHLYFYWYRQILGQKVEFLVSFYNNEISEKSEIFDDQFSVERPDGSNFTLKIRSTKLEDSAMYFCASRPLGLAGVSDTQYFGPGTRLTVL.

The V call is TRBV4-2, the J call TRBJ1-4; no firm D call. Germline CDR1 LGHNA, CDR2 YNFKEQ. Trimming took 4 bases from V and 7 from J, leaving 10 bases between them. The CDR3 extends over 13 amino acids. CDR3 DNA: TGTGCCAGCAGCCCAGGAAAGAGTGAAAAACTGTTTTTT. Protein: CASSPGKSEKLFF.

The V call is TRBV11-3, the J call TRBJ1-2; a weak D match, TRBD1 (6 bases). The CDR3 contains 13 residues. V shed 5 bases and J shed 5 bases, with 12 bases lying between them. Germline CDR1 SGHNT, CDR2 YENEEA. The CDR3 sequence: CASSLRTEYGYTF. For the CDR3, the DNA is TGTGCCAGCAGCCTGCGGACAGAATATGGCTACACCTTC.

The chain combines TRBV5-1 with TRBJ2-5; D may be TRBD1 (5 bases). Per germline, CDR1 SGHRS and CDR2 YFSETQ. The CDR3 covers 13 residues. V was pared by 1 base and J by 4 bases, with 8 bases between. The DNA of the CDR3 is TGCGCCAGCAGCTTGACAGGTAGAGAGACCCAGTACTTC. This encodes CASSLTGRETQYF.

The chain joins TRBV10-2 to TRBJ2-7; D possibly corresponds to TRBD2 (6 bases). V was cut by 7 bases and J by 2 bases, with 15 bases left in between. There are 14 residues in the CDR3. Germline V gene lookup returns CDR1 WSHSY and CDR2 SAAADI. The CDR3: CASNYAGSTYEQYV. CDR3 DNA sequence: TGCGCCAGCAACTATGCGGGGTCTACCTACGAGCAGTACGTC.

In DNA, the CDR3 is TGTGCCTGGAGTCCCCCCGACAGAAACACCATATATTTT. It specifies CAWSPPDRNTIYF. The rearrangement uses TRBV30 and TRBJ1-3; D is undetermined. The CDR3 length is 13 residues. Germline loops: CDR1 GTSNPN, CDR2 SVGIG (reference sequence). The ends were cut back, 2 bases at V and 5 bases at J, with 10 bases in the middle.

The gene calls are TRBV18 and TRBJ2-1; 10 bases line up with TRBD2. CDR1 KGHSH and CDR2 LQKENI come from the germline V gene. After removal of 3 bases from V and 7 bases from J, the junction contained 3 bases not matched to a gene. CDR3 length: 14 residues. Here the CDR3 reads CASSPTSGNNEQFF. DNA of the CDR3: TGTGCCAGCTCACCTACTAGCGGGAATAATGAGCAGTTCTTC.

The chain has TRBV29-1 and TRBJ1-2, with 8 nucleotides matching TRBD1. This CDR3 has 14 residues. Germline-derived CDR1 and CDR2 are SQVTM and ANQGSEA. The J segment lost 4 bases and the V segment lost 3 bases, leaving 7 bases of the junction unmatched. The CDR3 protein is CSVDGQGSLYGYTF. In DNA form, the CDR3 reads TGCAGCGTTGACGGACAGGGAAGCCTCTATGGCTACACCTTC. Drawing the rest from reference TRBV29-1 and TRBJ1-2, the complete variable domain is SAVISQKPSRDICQRGTSLTIQCQVDSQVTMMFWYRQQPGQSLTLIATANQGSEATYESGFVIDKFPISRPNLTFSTLTVSNMSPEDSSIYLCSVDGQGSLYGYTFGSGTRLTVV.

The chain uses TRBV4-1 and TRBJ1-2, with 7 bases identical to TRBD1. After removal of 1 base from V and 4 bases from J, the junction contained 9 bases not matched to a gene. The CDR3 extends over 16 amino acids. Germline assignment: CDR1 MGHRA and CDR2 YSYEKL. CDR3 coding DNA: TGCGCCAGCAGCCAAGCCACGGGACAGCCTCTCTATGGCTACACCTTC. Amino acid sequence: CASSQATGQPLYGYTF.

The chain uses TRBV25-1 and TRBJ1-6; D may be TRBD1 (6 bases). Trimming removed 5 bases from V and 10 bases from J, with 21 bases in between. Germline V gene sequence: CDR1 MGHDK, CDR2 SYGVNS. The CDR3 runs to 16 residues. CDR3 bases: TGTGCCAGCAGTCAGCCCCGATTGACAGGTGGGTCACCCCTCCACTTT. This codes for CASSQPRLTGGSPLHF. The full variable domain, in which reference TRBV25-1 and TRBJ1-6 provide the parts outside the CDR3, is EADIYQTPRYLVIGTGKKITLECSQTMGHDKMYWYQQDPGMELHLIHYSYGVNSTEKGDLSSESTVSRIRTEHFPLTLESARPSHTSQYLCASSQPRLTGGSPLHFGNGTRLTVT.

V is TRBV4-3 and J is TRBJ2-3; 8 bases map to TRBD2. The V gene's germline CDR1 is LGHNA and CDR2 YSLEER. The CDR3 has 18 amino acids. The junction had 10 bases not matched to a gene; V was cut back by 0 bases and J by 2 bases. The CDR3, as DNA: TGCGCCAGCAGCCAAGATCGAGCTAGCGGGCGATCCACAGATACGCAGTATTTT. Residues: CASSQDRASGRSTDTQYF.

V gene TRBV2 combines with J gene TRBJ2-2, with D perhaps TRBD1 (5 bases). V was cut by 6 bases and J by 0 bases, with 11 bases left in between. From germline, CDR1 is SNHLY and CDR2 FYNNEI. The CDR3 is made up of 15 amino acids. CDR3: CASRRGSSNTGELFF. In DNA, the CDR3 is TGTGCCAGCAGAAGGGGCAGCTCGAACACCGGGGAGCTGTTTTTT.

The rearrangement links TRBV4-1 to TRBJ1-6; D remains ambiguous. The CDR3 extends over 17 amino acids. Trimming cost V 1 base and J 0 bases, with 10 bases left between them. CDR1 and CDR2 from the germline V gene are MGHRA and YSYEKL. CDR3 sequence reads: CASSQGTLSSYNSPLHF. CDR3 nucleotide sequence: TGCGCCAGCAGCCAAGGGACTCTTAGCTCCTATAATTCACCCCTCCACTTT.

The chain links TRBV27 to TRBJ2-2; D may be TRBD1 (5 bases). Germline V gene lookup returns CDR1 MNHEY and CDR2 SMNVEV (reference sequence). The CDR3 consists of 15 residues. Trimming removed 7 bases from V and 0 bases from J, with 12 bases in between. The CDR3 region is CASNWTPTNTGELFF. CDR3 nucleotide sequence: TGTGCCAGCAACTGGACACCCACGAACACCGGGGAGCTGTTTTTT.